This TCR beta chain was captured by sequencing in a study of blood T cell repertoires in COVID-19 (dated by TCRdb to the early 2020s). Background on the whole study: Collaborator samples came from the United States, Italy and Spain and covered acute and convalescent phases of COVID-19. The samples were drawn from two sources: the first 160 participants of the ongoing ImmuneRACE study, and 950 to 1,500 subjects contributed by 6 global collaborators. Deeply sampled blood TCRbeta repertoires from subjects exposed to, actively infected with, or recovered from COVID-19 were included in the dataset. A de-identified subject ID, COVID-19 status, age in years and sex were almost always included in the sample metadata. Where HLA class I and class II types were available, the types were taken from metadata supplied by the sample provider, not from assay-based typing. The prospective study material was composed of cDNA or gDNA derived from T cells, B-cell-depleted T cells, or PBMCs. The repertoires were made available in a free public database intended to serve as a resource for research on the immune response to SARS-CoV-2. General findings and caveats noted by the study authors: How much clinical and demographic metadata was included differed by source and by participant, and the metadata was provided uncurated.

Trimming costs V 0 bases and J 4 bases, and their ends lie 15 bases apart. The CDR3 covers 17 residues, taking in both the cysteine and the phenylalanine. Just the 51-base CDR3 DNA is kept, in frame starting at base 1. CDR1 is given as LNHNV and CDR2 as YYDKDF, both from the germline V gene (reference sequence). TCRbeta CDR3 regions were amplified from genomic DNA using the immunoSEQ Assay, a bias-controlled multiplex PCR. As for how the authors treated the data: The number of nucleated cells in each sample was estimated from the amplification of reference gene primers within the assay. To quantify the absolute abundance of each unique TCRbeta CDR3 rearrangement, sequence reads were collapsed and filtered. For each sample, productive Simpson clonality was calculated as the square root of Simpson's diversity index over productive rearrangements. Held by TCRdb, this immuneACCESS table contains in-frame sequences only and omits some clones. Under half of the omission traces to an unresolved V gene where checked; the cause of the rest is unknown. V and J calls and clone size are those listed in that table; D and trimming were worked out from the DNA. The sample table lists some 70,000 clones, around 91% of them with a count of one. The ten largest account for approximately 0.49% of the sample.

One collaborating source in Seattle enrolled patients while the patients were actively infected and followed the patients over time throughout the course of disease. The collaborating institutions used their own protocols to collect whole blood in K2EDTA tubes. For TCRbeta analysis, collaborators shipped samples in one of three forms: frozen whole blood, isolated PBMCs, or DNA extracted from either of those sample types. Details on this clone: Its specific antigen is unknown. Base qualities are missing; no much larger clone stands one base away.

Sequenced: peripheral blood. The chain couples TRBV15 to TRBJ2-2, and possibly TRBD2, on 6 matching bases. The receptor was derived from a man in his fifties or sixties with COVID-19, enrolled during active disease. The CDR3 has the sequence CATSRDLGGAVTGELFF. The sequence in DNA is TGTGCCACCAGCAGAGATCTGGGGGGAGCGGTCACCGGGGAGCTGTTTTTT.